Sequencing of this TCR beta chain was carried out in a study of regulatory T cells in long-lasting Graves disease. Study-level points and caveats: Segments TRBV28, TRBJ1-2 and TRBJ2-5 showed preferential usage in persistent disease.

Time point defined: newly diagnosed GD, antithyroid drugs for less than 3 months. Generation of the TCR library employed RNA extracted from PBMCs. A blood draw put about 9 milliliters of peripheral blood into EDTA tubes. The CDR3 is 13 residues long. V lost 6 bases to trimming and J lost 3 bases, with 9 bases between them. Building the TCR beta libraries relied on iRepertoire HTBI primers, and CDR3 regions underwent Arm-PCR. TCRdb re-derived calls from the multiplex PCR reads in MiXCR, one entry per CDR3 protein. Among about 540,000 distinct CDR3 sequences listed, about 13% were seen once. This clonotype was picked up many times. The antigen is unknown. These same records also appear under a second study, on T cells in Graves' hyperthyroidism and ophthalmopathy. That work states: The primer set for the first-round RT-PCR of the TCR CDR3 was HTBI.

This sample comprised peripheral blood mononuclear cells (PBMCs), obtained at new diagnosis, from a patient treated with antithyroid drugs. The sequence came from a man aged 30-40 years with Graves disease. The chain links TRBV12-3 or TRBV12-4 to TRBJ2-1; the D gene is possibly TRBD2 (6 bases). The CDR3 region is CASSPGDYNEQFF. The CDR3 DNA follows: TGTGCCAGCAGCCCGGGAGACTACAATGAGCAGTTCTTC.